These 10 T cell receptor beta chains share one sample of origin, sequenced in a study of blood T cells in healthy people across ages. A second PCR of roughly 7 to 11 cycles used a sample-barcoded 5' primer and a J-beta primer mix. TCRdb reanalysed the 5' RACE reads using MiXCR and keeps one entry per CDR3 protein. The table lists roughly 730,000 distinct CDR3 sequences, 56% of them singletons. What was sequenced was blood. Receptor source: a man in his forties in good health.

With regard to this clonotype: An end of the junction differs from the germline gene, which may be a read error. V usage is TRBV7-2 and J usage is TRBJ2-1; TRBD2 aligns across 11 bases. Per the germline V gene, CDR1 is SGHTA and CDR2 is FQGNSA. The CDR3 sequence is 14 residues long. DNA for the CDR3: TGTGCCAGCACCTTAGCGGGAGGGTCGAATGAGCAGTTCTTC. It encodes CASTLAGGSNEQFF. The full variable domain, its missing parts supplied by reference TRBV7-2 and TRBJ2-1, is GAGVSQSPSNKVTEKGKDVELRCDPISGHTALYWYRQSLGQGLEFLIYFQGNSAPDKSGLPSDRFSAERTGGSVSTLTIQRTQQEDSAVYLCASTLAGGSNEQFFGPGTRLTVL.

J is TRBJ2-7 and V is TRBV10-3, with no clear D. The CDR3 runs to 12 residues. The V gene lost 3 bases and the J gene lost 3 bases, with 6 bases spanning the gap. From germline, CDR1 is ENHRY and CDR2 SYGVKD. The CDR3 nucleotides are TGTGCCATCAGTGACCAGGACTACGAGCAGTACTTC. Translating gives CAISDQDYEQYF.

This clonotype was picked up many times. This rearrangement joins TRBV4-2 to TRBJ2-3; D not resolved. V was clipped by 0 bases and J by 6 bases, with 4 bases between them. Germline CDR1 is LGHNA and CDR2 is YNFKEQ. The CDR3 is 12 residues long. The CDR3 region has the DNA TGTGCCAGCAGCCAAGATCGGGATACGCAGTATTTT. Translation: CASSQDRDTQYF.

This clonotype was counted once. J is TRBJ2-2 and V is TRBV7-2; no firm D call. V was trimmed by 6 bases and J by 0 bases, leaving 11 bases between them. CDR1 and CDR2 from the germline V gene are SGHTA and FQGNSA. The CDR3 runs to 15 residues. The CDR3 nucleotides read TGTGCCAGCAGGATGAGGACGGCGAACACCGGGGAGCTGTTTTTT. This codes for CASRMRTANTGELFF.

The chain links TRBV7-9 to TRBJ2-6; tentatively, D is TRBD1 (6 bases). V was trimmed by 2 bases and J by 2 bases, leaving 16 bases between them. This CDR3 contains 18 residues. In germline, CDR1 is SEHNR, CDR2 FQNEAQ (reference sequence). Here the CDR3 reads CASSLSGQQGPGANVLTF. The CDR3 bases are TGTGCCAGCAGCTTAAGTGGACAGCAGGGCCCTGGGGCCAACGTCCTGACTTTC.

At least ten counts were recorded for this clonotype. The chain links TRBV7-2 to TRBJ2-7, with 7 nucleotides matching TRBD1. Germline V gene data show CDR1 as SGHTA and CDR2 as FQGNSA. The J segment lost 2 bases and the V segment lost 5 bases, leaving 3 bases of the junction unmatched. CDR3 size: 13 residues. The CDR3: CASSRQGPYEQYF. The CDR3 nucleotides are TGTGCCAGCAGCCGACAGGGCCCCTACGAGCAGTACTTC.

The chain combines TRBV7-2 with TRBJ1-6, with D perhaps TRBD1 (6 bases). The CDR3 has 14 residues. The V gene lost 5 bases and the J gene lost 9 bases, with 14 bases spanning the gap. Germline V gene sequence: CDR1 SGHTA, CDR2 FQGNSA. CDR3 DNA: TGTGCCAGCAGCATAACAGGGAGAGGTTCACCCCTCCACTTT. Its translation: CASSITGRGSPLHF.

The V gene is TRBV27, the J gene TRBJ2-2, with 7 bases aligning to TRBD1. This CDR3 contains 17 residues. Looked up from germline, CDR1 is MNHEY and CDR2 is SMNVEV (reference sequence). Germline trimming cut 6 bases from V and 1 base from J; bases unmatched to any gene: 11. The CDR3 reads CASSWDSIRENTGELFF. In DNA, the CDR3 is TGTGCCAGCAGCTGGGACAGCATTCGGGAGAACACCGGGGAGCTGTTTTTT.

There are a few counts of this clonotype. The chain uses TRBV6-6 and TRBJ2-7, with TRBD2 matching 7 bases. The CDR3 extends over 15 amino acids. The germline CDR1 and CDR2 sequences are MNHNY and SVGAGI (reference sequence). After removal of 2 bases from V and 5 bases from J, the junction contained 9 bases not matched to a gene. In nucleotides, the CDR3 is TGTGCCAGCAGTTACGGGAGGGTTTCTGTCGACGAGCAGTACTTC. Protein product: CASSYGRVSVDEQYF.

The rearrangement uses TRBV4-1 and TRBJ2-5; possible D gene TRBD1, 6 bases. V lost 1 base, J lost 2 bases, and 14 bases lay in between. Per germline, CDR1 MGHRA and CDR2 YSYEKL. CDR3 length equals 16 residues. The CDR3 spells CASSQGTAKLQETQYF. The DNA of the CDR3 is TGCGCCAGCAGCCAAGGGACAGCTAAGCTTCAAGAGACCCAGTACTTC.